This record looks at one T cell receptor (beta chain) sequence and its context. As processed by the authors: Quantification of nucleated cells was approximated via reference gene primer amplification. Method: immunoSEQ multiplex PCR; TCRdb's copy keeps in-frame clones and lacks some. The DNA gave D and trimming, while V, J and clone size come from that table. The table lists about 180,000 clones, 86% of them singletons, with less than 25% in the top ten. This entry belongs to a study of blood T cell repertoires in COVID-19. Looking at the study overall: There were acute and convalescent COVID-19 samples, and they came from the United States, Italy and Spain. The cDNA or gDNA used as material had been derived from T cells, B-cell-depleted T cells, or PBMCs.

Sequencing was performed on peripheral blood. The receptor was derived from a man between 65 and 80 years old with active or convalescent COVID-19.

CDR3 sequence reads: CATTLLAGGTDTQYF. DNA of the CDR3: TGTGCCACCACGCTACTAGCGGGAGGAACAGATACGCAGTATTTT. This chain connects TRBV28 to TRBJ2-3; 12 bases align to TRBD2. The length of the CDR3 is 15 residues. Unmatched junction bases numbered 8, after V lost 10 bases and J lost 3 bases. Germline V lookup: CDR1 MDHEN, CDR2 SYDVKM.